Included here is one T cell receptor beta chain sequence, with context. Its antigen is unknown. The TCR beta libraries used 1.5 to 2 micrograms of genomic DNA that came from cryopreserved PBMCs. The data originate from a study of cytotoxic CD8 clonotypes in ibrutinib-treated CLL. Study-level points and caveats: Higher circulating CD8+ T-cell counts strongly accompanied higher baseline clonality, above age-matched healthy donors. Sustained-remission patients were sampled at one set of times and progressing patients at different ones.

V dropped 6 bases and J dropped 6 bases, with 9 bases sitting between them. This CDR3 spans 13 amino acids. Germline assignment: CDR1 MNHEY and CDR2 SMNVEV (reference sequence). The planned depth of sequencing spanned 1 in 200,000 to 1 in 1 million T cells. Profiling relied on immunoSEQ multiplex PCR, and the TCRdb table lists in-frame clones only, not all of them. The sample consists of about 45,000 clones, around 73% of them appearing once. The V call is TRBV27, the J call TRBJ1-6; D might be TRBD1 (5 bases). The material sequenced was PBMCs, taken after 12 months of ibrutinib treatment. The sequence was collected from a human donor with chronic lymphocytic leukemia. The CDR3 loop reads CASSRESNSPLHF. DNA of the CDR3: TGTGCCAGCAGCAGGGAAAGTAATTCACCCCTCCACTTT.